This T cell receptor (beta chain) emerged from a study of cytomegalovirus exposure and HLA in healthy donors (dated by TCRdb to the late 2010s). At the level of the whole study: An earlier analysis of approximately 640 of the donors reported about 290 Gb of sequence data and roughly 100 million unique TCR beta sequences from about 200 million T cells. About 280 gigabases of sequencing data and 75 million to 85 million unique TCR sequences made up an early release that covered nearly 650 HLA-typed donors. The genetic ancestry cluster associated with self-reported Caucasian donors included 70% to 85% of the 300 to 400 genotyped donors. The aim of the study was to test whether cataloging public T cell receptors could identify signatures of past pathogen exposure. The study used immunosequencing to profile the T cell repertoires of some 600 subjects and linked those repertoires to cytomegalovirus serostatus. In addition to the first cohort of 650 to 750 subjects, a separate validation cohort of 120 different subjects was used. The study combined high-throughput TCR immunosequencing, statistical association of individual TCRs with disease status, and machine learning to predict cytomegalovirus infection status. In a later analysis, previously published TCR beta repertoires from hundreds of donors were re-analyzed and high-resolution HLA genotyping was added so that TCR occurrence patterns could be studied. Rather than drawing on any new phenotypic data, the later analysis identified candidate immune exposures from TCR beta sequences and the way those sequences occurred across donors. In an earlier analysis of roughly 540 of the donors, high-throughput TCR beta sequencing was used to judge whether each TCR beta V gene segment behaved as functional or pseudogenic. Donor age, sex, ethnicity and CMV serostatus were collected together with the repertoire data. A later genetic analysis took genome-wide SNP genotypes for about three fifths of the roughly 700 donors and used that subset as a discovery cohort. All discovery cohort repertoires had been generated on a single sequencing platform. HLA typing included class I and class II loci at four-digit resolution. The number of donors typed differed by locus, with roughly 620-640 for A, B, C, DRB1 and DQB1, more than 500 for DQA1, nearly 610 for DPA1, and over 400 for DPB1. A handful of DR-DQ haplotypes were handled as single units for association and clustering because linkage in the cohort was strong. Among several hundred genotyped donors of the cohort, an average of approximately 200,000 unique TCR beta nucleotide sequences was sequenced per donor, of which about 18% were non-productive. Findings and caveats that apply to the study as a whole: Compared with the roughly 700-donor mean, donors in an Asian-associated ancestry cluster had fewer N-insertions in productive TCRs, according to a later genetic analysis. In vitro tests confirmed that three of the cytomegalovirus-associated TCR beta chains recognize cytomegalovirus antigens. Some IMGT-functional V segments, including TRBV6-2 and TRBV6-3, could not be told apart with the 87-base-pair reads, so those segments were excluded. Compared with equally common non-associated chains, HLA-associated TCR beta chains in a later analysis were more clonally expanded and had lower generation probabilities. The authors suggested that the approach could potentially be generalized to other disease states and immunological phenotypes. In a later analysis, TCR association rates were found to vary across HLA loci, with the most associated TCRs seen for DRB1 alleles and the fewest for HLA-C alleles. Only TCR beta chains were sequenced in this cohort, and the absence of alpha or paired-chain data limited detectable features. Because some donors lacked HLA typing at each locus, the association tests relied only on the typed subset. Most TCR sequences were observed very rarely across donors, whereas some public TCRs were present in many individuals. Approximately 18 rarely observed V segments, including chromosome 9 orphons, were excluded from the earlier analysis of a few hundred of the donors because counts were too low. A further reported finding was that TCR beta sequences accurately predicted the HLA-A and HLA-B alleles for most subjects in the first cohort. Cytomegalovirus status was reported to be diagnosed by the classifier with high specificity and sensitivity in both the original and validation cohorts. Broadly in line with IMGT annotations, most TCR beta V segments showed up in productive rearrangements about 87% or about 30% of the time in an earlier analysis of a few hundred of the donors. A later analysis reported that several top co-occurrence clusters appeared linked to parvovirus B19, influenza, CMV and Epstein-Barr virus. Immune exposure information for the cohort was limited to CMV serostatus. Specific HLA alleles were associated with more than 15,000 TCR beta sequences at a false discovery rate of 0.05 in a later analysis. In a later genetic analysis, a missense DCLRE1C variant was associated with V-gene and J-gene trimming of TCR beta chains, and the association was replicated in an independent cohort. According to a later analysis, most CMV-associated TCR beta chains appeared to be HLA-restricted, and the HLA associations seemed to be driven largely by CMV exposure. In the study, 164 TCR beta chains were listed as associated with cytomegalovirus. Correlated functional status among segregating V segments might reflect linkage disequilibrium, but an unknown experimental factor could not be ruled out. When HLA alleles, especially DR and DQ, strongly co-occurred, attributing TCR associations to individual alleles was difficult. Roughly uniform sequencing depth across donors was assumed in presence/absence analyses, although this assumption may not hold. The sequencing pipeline was judged likely to have produced a cluster of highly shared sequence variants as a technical artifact.

The cohort was made up of about 670 healthy bone marrow donors. At the time of sampling, all cohort members were nominally healthy, though unrecorded immune exposures were likely present. The donor tested CMV seropositive and was one of the 289 seropositive cohort members. Each donor provided a peripheral blood sample, and peripheral blood mononuclear cells were used for TCR beta sequencing. The Qiagen DNeasy Blood Extraction Kit was used to extract genomic DNA from the blood cell samples. The library was obtained by the immunoSEQ multiplex PCR assay. The multiplex PCR relied on a mix of 60 forward primers for TCR Vbeta segments and 13 reverse primers for TCR Jbeta segments. The CDR3 region of rearranged TCR beta genes was amplified from genomic DNA with a multiplex PCR assay. The amplified TCR beta libraries were sequenced on the Illumina HiSeq System as 87-base-pair reads. On the authors' methods: A later analysis counted approximately 84 million unique TCR beta chains across the 650 to 700 repertoires, and around 9.9 million of these chains were shared by at least two donors. To remove PCR and sequencing errors, raw reads were error-corrected and collapsed into unique sequences using a nearest-neighbor algorithm that merged closely related sequences. CDR3 sequences were aligned to IMGT reference sequences to assign V, D and J gene segments. For a sequence to be retained, a match of at least six nucleotides was required to both a V gene segment and a J gene segment. A rearrangement was called productive if the CDR3 had no stop codons and remained in frame with V and J, and every other rearrangement was called non-productive. Following IMGT convention, CDR3 was defined as the stretch from the second conserved V-encoded cysteine up to the conserved J-encoded phenylalanine. The earlier analysis of fewer than 700 of the donors excluded sequences that lacked an unambiguous match to a single V gene segment. An earlier analysis of around 600 of the donors classified V segments as functional when productive rearrangements were above 56.7% and as segregating when the standard deviation between donors was above 5%. A statistical classification framework was built for diagnosing cytomegalovirus status from the catalog of TCR beta chain sequences. A later analysis assigned V and J genes by comparing TCR nucleotide sequences with IMGT/GENE-DB human TR gene sequences. In a later analysis, CDR3 sequences and most-parsimonious VDJ recombination scenarios were assigned using the TCRdist pipeline. A later analysis defined each TCR beta chain by its CDR3 amino acid sequence plus V-gene family, and excluded reads lacking a unique V-gene family. A later analysis removed 500 to 650 highly shared, low-generation-probability nucleotide sequences to deal with suspected cross-contamination and a sequencing artifact. In a later analysis, a clonal expansion index was calculated for each public chain from normalized within-repertoire ranks of inferred template counts. In a later analysis, generation probabilities were computed using a VDJ recombination model fitted to out-of-frame rearrangements, and the results were checked against IGoR. A later analysis scored TCR-TCR, TCR-HLA and TCR-CMV co-occurrence with hypergeometric tests, applying a repertoire-size bias correction to TCR pairs. A later analysis estimated false discovery rates by permuting HLA or CMV assignments 20 times. In a later analysis, co-occurring TCRs were grouped using DBSCAN, and TCRdist sequence similarity was added for clustering within HLA-allele-positive subsets. Co-occurrence clustering excluded repertoires with fewer than 30,000 or more than 120,000 public chains, plus five with anomalous nucleotide sharing. In TCRdb, the immuneACCESS table is reduced to in-frame sequences with V and J assigned. These tables do not hold every clone; where another copy was compared, an unresolved V gene accounts for under half, and the others remain unexplained. V and J calls and clone size are as listed in that table; D and trimming were resolved from the DNA. Within this sample are approximately 110,000 clones, with roughly 13% of them counted one time only. The top ten constitute around 16% of the sample.

As concerns this clone: Its antigen is unknown. Per-base qualities were not stored, and no clone one base away is much larger.

Here V drops 0 bases and J drops 4 bases, and the junction holds 4 bases not matched to any gene. Sequences SGHRS (CDR1) and YFSETQ (CDR2) are obtained from the germline V gene. The cysteine opens and the phenylalanine closes a CDR3 of 16 amino acids. The CDR3 DNA has 48 bases and is translated from base 1. The sample taken for sequencing was PBMCs. The sequence links TRBV5-1 to TRBJ2-2, and 9 junction bases match TRBD2. This receptor was taken from a man in his forties in good health and CMV-seropositive. The DNA is TGCGCCAGCAGCTTGGCAGCGGGGGGCGGCACCGGGGAGCTGTTTTTT. This gives the protein CASSLAAGGGTGELFF. The CDR3, completed at both ends by the reference TRBV5-1 and TRBJ2-2 genes, gives the full variable domain KAGVTQTPRYLIKTRGQQVTLSCSPISGHRSVSWYQQTPGQGLQFLFEYFSETQRNKGNFPGRFSGRQFSNSRSEMNVSTLELGDSALYLCASSLAAGGGTGELFFGEGSRLTVL.